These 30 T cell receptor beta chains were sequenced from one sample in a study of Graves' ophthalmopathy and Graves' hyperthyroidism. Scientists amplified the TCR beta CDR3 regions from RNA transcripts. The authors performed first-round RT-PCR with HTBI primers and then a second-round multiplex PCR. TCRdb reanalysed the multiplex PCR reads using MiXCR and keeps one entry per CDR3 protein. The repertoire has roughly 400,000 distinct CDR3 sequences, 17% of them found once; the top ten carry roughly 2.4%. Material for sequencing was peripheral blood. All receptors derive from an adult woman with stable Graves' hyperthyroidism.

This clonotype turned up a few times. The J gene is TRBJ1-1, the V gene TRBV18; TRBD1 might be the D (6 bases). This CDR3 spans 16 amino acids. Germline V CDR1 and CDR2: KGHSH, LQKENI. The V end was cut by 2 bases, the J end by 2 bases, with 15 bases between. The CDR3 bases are TGTGCCAGCTCACCAAGCATAGCAGGGACAAACACTGAAGCTTTCTTT. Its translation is CASSPSIAGTNTEAFF.

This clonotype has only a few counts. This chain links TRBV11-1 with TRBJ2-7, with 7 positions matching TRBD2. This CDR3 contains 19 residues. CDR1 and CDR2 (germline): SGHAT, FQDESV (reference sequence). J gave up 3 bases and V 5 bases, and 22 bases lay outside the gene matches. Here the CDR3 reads CASSTRRARNSAGDYEQYF. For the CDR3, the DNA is TGTGCCAGCAGCACGCGGAGAGCCAGGAACTCGGCGGGAGACTACGAGCAGTACTTC.

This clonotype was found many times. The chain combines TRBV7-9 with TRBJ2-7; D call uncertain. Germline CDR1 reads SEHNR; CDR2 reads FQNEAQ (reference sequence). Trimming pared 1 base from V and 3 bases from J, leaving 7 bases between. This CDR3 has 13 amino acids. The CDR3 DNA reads TGTGCCAGCAGCTTAGTGGCAGGCTACGAGCAGTACTTC. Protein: CASSLVAGYEQYF.

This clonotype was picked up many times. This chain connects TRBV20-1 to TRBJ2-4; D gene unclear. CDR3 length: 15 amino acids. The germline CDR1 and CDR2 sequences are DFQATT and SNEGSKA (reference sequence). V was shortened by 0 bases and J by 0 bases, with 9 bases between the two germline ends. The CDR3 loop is CSARDWKKAKNIQYF. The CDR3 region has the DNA TGCAGTGCTAGAGATTGGAAGAAAGCCAAAAACATTCAGTACTTC.

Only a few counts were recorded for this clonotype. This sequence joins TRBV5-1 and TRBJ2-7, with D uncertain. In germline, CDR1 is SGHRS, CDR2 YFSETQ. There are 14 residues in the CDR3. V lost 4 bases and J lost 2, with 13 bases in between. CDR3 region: CASSRGDVTYEQYF. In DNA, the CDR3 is TGCGCCAGCAGCCGAGGAGATGTGACCTACGAGCAGTACTTC.

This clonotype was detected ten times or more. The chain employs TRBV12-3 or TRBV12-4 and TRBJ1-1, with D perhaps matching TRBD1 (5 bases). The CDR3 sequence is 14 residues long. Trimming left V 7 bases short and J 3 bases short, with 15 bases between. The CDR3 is CASTPGALHTEAFF. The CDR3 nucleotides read TGTGCCAGCACCCCTGGGGCCCTACACACTGAAGCTTTCTTT.

The CDR3 sequence: CASRSRDIPNTEAFF. The CDR3 DNA reads TGTGCCAGTAGGAGCAGGGACATACCGAACACTGAAGCTTTCTTT. The chain carries TRBV19 and TRBJ1-1, with D possibly matching TRBD1 (6 bases). The CDR3 has 15 residues. Deletions cut 6 bases from V and 1 base from J, with 15 bases between. Germline V gene data show CDR1 as LNHDA and CDR2 as SQIVND (reference sequence).

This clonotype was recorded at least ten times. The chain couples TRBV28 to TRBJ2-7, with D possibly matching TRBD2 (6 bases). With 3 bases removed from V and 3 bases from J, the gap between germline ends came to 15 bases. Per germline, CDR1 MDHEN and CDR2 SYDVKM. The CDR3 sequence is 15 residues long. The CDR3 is CASSFQGLGIYEQYF. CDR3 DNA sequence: TGTGCCAGCAGTTTTCAGGGACTGGGAATCTACGAGCAGTACTTC.

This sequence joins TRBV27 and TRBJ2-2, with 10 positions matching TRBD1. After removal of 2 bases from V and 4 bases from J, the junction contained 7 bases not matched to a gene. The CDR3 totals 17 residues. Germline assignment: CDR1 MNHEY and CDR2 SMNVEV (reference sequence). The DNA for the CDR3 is TGTGCCAGCAGTTTACGAGGGACAGGGGATACCACCGGGGAGCTGTTTTTT. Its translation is CASSLRGTGDTTGELFF.

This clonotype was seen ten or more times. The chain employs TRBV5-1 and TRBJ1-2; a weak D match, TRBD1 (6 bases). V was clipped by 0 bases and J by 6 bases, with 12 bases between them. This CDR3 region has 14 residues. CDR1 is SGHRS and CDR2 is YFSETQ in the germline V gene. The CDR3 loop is CASSLAGRGDGYTF. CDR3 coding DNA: TGCGCCAGCAGCTTGGCGGGCAGGGGCGATGGCTACACCTTC.

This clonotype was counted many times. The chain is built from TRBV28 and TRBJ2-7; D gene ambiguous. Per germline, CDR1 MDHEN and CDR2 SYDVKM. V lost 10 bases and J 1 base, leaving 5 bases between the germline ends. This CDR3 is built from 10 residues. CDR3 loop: CATLSYEQYF. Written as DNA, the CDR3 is TGTGCCACCCTATCCTACGAGCAGTACTTC.

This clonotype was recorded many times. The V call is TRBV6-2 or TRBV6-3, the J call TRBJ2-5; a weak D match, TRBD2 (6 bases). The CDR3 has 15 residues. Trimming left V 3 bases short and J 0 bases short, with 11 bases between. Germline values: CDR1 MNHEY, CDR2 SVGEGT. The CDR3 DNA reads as TGTGCCAGCAGTTATAGCGGACTGTACCAAGAGACCCAGTACTTC. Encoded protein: CASSYSGLYQETQYF.

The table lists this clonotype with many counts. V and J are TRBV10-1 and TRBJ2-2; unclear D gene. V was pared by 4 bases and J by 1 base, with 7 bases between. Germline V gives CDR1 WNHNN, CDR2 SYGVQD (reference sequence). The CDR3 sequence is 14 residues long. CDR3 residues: CASSADMNTGELFF. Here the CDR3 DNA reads TGCGCCAGCAGTGCAGACATGAACACCGGGGAGCTGTTTTTT.

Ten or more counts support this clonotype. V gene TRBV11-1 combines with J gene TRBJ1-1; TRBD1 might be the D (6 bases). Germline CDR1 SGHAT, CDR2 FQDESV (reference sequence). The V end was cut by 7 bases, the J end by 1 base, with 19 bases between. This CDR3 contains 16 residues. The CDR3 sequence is CASIPWAGDKNTEAFF. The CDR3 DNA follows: TGTGCCAGCATACCTTGGGCGGGGGACAAGAACACTGAAGCTTTCTTT.

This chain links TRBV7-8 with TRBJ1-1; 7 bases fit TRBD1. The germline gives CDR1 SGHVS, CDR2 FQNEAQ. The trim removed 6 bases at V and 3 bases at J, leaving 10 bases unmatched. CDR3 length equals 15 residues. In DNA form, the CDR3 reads TGTGCCAGCAGTCGGACAGGCCAGGGCTACACTGAAGCTTTCTTT. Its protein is CASSRTGQGYTEAFF.

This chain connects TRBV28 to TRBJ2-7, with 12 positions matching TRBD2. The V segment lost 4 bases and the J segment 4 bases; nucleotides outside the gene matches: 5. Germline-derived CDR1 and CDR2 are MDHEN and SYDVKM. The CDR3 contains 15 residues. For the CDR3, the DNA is TGTGCCAGCAGTTCTAGCGGGAGGGCCGTATACGAGCAGTACTTC. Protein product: CASSSSGRAVYEQYF. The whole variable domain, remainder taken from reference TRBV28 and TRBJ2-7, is DVKVTQSSRYLVKRTGEKVFLECVQDMDHENMFWYRQDPGLGLRLIYFSYDVKMKEKGDIPEGYSVSREKKERFSLILESASTNQTSMYLCASSSSGRAVYEQYFGPGTRLTVT.

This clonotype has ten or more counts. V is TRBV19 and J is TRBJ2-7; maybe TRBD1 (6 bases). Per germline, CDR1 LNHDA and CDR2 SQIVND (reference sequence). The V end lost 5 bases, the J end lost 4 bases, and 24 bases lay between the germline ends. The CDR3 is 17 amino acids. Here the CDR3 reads CASSPYPAPGHKYEQYF. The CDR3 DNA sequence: TGTGCCAGTAGTCCCTACCCCGCTCCGGGACACAAGTACGAGCAGTACTTC. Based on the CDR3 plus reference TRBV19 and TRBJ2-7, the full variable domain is DGGITQSPKYLFRKEGQNVTLSCEQNLNHDAMYWYRQDPGQGLRLIYYSQIVNDFQKGDIAEGYSVSREKKESFPLTVTSAQKNPTAFYLCASSPYPAPGHKYEQYFGPGTRLTVT.

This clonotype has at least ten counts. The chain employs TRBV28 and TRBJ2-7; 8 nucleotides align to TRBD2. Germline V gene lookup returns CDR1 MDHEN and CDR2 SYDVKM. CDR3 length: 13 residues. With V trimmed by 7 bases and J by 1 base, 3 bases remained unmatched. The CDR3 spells CASTRGGSYEQYF. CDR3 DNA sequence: TGTGCCAGCACCCGCGGGGGGTCCTACGAGCAGTACTTC.

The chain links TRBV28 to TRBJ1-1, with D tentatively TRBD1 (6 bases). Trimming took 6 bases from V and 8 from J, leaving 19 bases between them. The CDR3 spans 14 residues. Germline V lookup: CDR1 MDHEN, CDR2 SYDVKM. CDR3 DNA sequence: TGTGCCAGCAGGGGGGGGAAAAGGGGGATGGAAGCTTTCTTT. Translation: CASRGGKRGMEAFF.

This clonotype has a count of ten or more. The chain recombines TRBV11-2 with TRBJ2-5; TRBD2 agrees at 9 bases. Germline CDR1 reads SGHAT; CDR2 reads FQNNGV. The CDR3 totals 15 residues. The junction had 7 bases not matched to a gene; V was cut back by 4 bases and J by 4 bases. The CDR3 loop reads CASSYRTSAAETQYF. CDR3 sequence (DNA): TGTGCCAGCAGCTACCGGACTAGCGCGGCAGAGACCCAGTACTTC.

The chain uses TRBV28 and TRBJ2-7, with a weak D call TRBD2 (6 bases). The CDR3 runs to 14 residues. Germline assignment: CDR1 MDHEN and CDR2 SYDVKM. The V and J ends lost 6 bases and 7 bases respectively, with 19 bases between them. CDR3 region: CASSGEVSGGEQYF. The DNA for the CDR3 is TGTGCCAGCAGCGGGGAGGTCTCGGGTGGTGAGCAGTACTTC.

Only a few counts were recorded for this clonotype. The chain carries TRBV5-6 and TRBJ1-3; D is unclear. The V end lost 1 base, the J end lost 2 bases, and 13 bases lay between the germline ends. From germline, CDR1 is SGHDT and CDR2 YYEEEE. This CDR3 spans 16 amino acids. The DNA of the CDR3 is TGTGCCAGCAGCTTGTTGCCGCCCGGGGCTGGAAACACCATATATTTT. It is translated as CASSLLPPGAGNTIYF.

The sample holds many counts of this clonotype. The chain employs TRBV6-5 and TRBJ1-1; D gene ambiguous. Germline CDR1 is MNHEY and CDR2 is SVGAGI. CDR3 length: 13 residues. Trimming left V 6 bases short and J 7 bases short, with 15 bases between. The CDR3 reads CASRRTIGGEAFF. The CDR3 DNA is TGTGCCAGCAGGCGTACCATCGGCGGTGAAGCTTTCTTT.

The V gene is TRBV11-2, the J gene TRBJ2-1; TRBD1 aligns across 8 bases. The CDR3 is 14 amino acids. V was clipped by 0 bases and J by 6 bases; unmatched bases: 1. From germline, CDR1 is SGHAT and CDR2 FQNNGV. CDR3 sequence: CASSLDGTGNEQFF. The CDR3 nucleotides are TGTGCCAGCAGCTTAGATGGGACAGGCAATGAGCAGTTCTTC.

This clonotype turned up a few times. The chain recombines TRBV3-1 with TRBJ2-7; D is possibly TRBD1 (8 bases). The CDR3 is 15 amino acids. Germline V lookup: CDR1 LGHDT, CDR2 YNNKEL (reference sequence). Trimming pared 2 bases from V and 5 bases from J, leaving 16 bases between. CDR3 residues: CASSQNQGAGDEQYF. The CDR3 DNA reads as TGTGCCAGCAGCCAAAATCAGGGGGCGGGGGACGAGCAGTACTTC.

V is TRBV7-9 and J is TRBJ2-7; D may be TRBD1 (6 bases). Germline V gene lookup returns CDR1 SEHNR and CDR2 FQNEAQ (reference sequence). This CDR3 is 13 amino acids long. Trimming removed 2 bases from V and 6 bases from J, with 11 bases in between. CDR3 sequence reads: CASSLIIRGEQYF. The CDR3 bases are TGTGCCAGCAGCTTAATTATCAGGGGCGAGCAGTACTTC.

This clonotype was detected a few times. In DNA form, the CDR3 reads TGTGCCAGCAGTTTCAGGATAAATCAGCCCCAGCATTTT. The encoded protein is CASSFRINQPQHF. The genes are TRBV28 and TRBJ1-5, with D hard to call. The CDR3 totals 13 residues. CDR1 is MDHEN and CDR2 is SYDVKM in the germline V gene. Trimming removed 3 bases at V and 4 bases at J, with 7 bases between.

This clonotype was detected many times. CDR3 coding DNA: TGTGCCAGCAGCTCTGTTGGGGATAGCAATCAGCCCCAGCATTTT. Amino acid sequence: CASSSVGDSNQPQHF. The genes are TRBV7-2 and TRBJ1-5; D is uncertain. V lost 4 bases and J lost 0, with 10 bases in between. The germline V gene has CDR1 SGHTA and CDR2 FQGNSA. CDR3 length: 15 residues.

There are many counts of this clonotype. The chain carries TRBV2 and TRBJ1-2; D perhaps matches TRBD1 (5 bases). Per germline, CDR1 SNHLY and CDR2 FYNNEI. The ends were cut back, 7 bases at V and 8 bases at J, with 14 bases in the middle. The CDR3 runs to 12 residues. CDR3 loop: CASTSGSVGYTF. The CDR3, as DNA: TGTGCCAGCACATCAGGGTCTGTAGGCTACACCTTC.

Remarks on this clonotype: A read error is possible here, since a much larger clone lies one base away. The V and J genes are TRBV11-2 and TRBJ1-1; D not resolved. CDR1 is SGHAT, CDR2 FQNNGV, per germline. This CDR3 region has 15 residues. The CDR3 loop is CACSLVVGFRTEAFF. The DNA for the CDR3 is TGTGCCTGCAGCTTAGTAGTAGGGTTTCGTACTGAAGCTTTCTTT.